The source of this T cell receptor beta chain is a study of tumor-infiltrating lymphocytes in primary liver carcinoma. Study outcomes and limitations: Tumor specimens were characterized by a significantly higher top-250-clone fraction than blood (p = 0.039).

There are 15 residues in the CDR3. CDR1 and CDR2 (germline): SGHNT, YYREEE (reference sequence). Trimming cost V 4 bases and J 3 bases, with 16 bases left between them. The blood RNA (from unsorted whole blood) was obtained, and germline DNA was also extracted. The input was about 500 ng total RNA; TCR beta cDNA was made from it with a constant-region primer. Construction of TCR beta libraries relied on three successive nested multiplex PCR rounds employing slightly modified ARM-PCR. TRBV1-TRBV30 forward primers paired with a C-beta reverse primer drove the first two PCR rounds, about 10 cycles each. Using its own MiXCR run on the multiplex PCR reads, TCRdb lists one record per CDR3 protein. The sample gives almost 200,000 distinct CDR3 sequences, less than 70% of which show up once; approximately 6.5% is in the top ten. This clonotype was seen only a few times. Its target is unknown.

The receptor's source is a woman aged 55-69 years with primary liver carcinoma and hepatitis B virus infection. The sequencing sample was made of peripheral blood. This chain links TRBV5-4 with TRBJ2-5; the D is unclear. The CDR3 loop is CASSPFVGHKETQYF. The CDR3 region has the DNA TGTGCCAGCAGCCCTTTCGTTGGTCACAAAGAGACCCAGTACTTC.